Here is one TCR beta chain with its context. The antigen it binds to is not known. Base qualities are not recorded, but no much larger clone differs from it by a single base. DNA from uncultured naive and memory CD4+ T cells underwent immunoSEQ TCR-beta sequencing at deep resolution. Under the source paper's analysis protocol: During preprocessing, nonproductive sequences were discarded, as were any CDR3s that did not begin with C, did not end with F or W, or were shorter than 7 amino acids. Cultured and uncultured naive and memory CD4+ repertoires were searched for previously identified spike- and CEF-reactive CDR3s. After three terminal residues were trimmed from each end, CDR3 homology was quantified as pairwise Levenshtein distance using the stringdist R package. TCRdb stores this immuneACCESS table with in-frame sequences only. Part of the clones is absent; in the studies checked, under half of the shortfall reflects unresolved V genes, and no reason is known for the rest. That table is the source of V, J and clone size, and D and trimming were worked out from the DNA. In all, the sample holds around 54,000 clones, and about 90% of those were seen once. The top ten clonotypes cover 0.3% to 0.45% of the sample.

This sample was included in a study of CD4 T cells in relation to SARS-CoV-2 and coronaviruses (dated by TCRdb to the early 2020s). Background on the whole study: A median age of around 38 years, with a range of about 20 to 80 years, was recorded for the full convalescent cohort of over ten patients. The approximately 12 convalescent patients included 8 males and 4 females; two subjects were Hispanic. Patient-derived lymphoblastoid cell lines were used to map the HLA restriction of shared crossreactive spike epitopes. At the level of individual TCR clonotypes, the study evaluated whether memory CD4+ T cells crossreact between the spike proteins of SARS-CoV-2 and those of common cold coronaviruses. The Adaptive Biotechnologies TCR-sequencing kit was used to sequence samples from three pre-COVID donors and the naive versus memory experiments, while other data came from Illumina-based sequencing. Expansion assays from other donors in the study were sequenced with a different, Illumina-based TCR-beta assay.

From a lookup of the germline V gene, CDR1 and CDR2 are SGHRS and YFSETQ. Trimming takes 1 base off V and 4 bases off J; junction bases not matched to a gene: 5. From the cysteine up to the phenylalanine, the CDR3 has a length of 15 residues. Solely the CDR3 DNA is kept, with 45 bases framed from the first base. The study at large found these results: Significantly weaker SARS-CoV-2-driven expansion was shown by crossreactive clones than by monoreactive clones, consistent with antigenic imprinting. Sequencing naive versus memory cells indicated that the assay picks up memory recall responses, not primary responses primed during culture. Memory CD4+ clonotypes crossrecognizing SARS-CoV-2 and at least one common cold coronavirus spike were found in roughly three fifths of donors. Because no donor provided both pre-pandemic and post-infection samples, tracing the source of pre-existing responses was limited. The study was limited by small numbers of patients and tested TCRs. Since the crossreactivity analysis centred on spike protein, crossreactivity against other viral proteins was not assessed.

Naive and memory CD4+ T cells were separated from cryopreserved PBMCs by first enriching for CD4 and then performing EasySep naive CD4+ T cell enrichment. Ficoll-Paque PLUS gradient centrifugation was used to isolate PBMCs from either whole blood or leukapheresis product. PBMCs were either cryopreserved at -140°C or used fresh in the expansion assay. The QIAamp Micro DNA Kit was used to extract genomic DNA from the CD4+ T cells. This TCR was sampled from an adult with COVID-19. This receptor chain uses TRBV5-1 and TRBJ2-3, and 8 bases in between align with TRBD2. The source material was naive CD4+ T cells from PBMCs. The sample's cell subset or site label, in plain terms: naive CD4+ T cells isolated by negative enrichment. The CDR3 is CASSLTGGPPDTQYF. The base sequence is TGCGCCAGCAGCTTGACGGGAGGGCCACCAGATACGCAGTATTTT.